A single sample is the source of the 11 T cell receptor beta chains below, sequenced in a study of shared clonotypes between healthy human individuals (dated by TCRdb to 2018 to 2020). Receptors were amplified or captured by the immunoSEQ multiplex PCR assay. TCRdb provides this immuneACCESS table in a form limited to in-frame rearrangements. Some clones are lacking; in checked studies, under half of them reflect an unresolved V gene, and why the rest are absent is not known. For this sample the table gives 1 million to 1.2 million clones, of which 77% were detected only once. The ten largest clones add up to 0.7% to 0.95% of the sample. The material sequenced was memory CD4+ T cells from PBMCs. In light of the paper, this sample's cell subset or site label describes: CD45RA-negative fraction. Receptor source: a man younger than 30 in good health. Some clones in this sample may be carry-over from other donors' samples.

The chain links TRBV10-3 to TRBJ2-5; maybe TRBD2 (5 bases). Per the germline V gene, CDR1 is ENHRY and CDR2 is SYGVKD. The CDR3 loop spans 14 amino acids. Trimming pared 4 bases from V and 4 bases from J, leaving 13 bases between. The CDR3 DNA follows: TGTGCCATCAGTGCAGCCGGGAACCGAGAGACCCAGTACTTC. Amino acids: CAISAAGNRETQYF.

The chain is built from TRBV4-2 and TRBJ2-3; D gene unclear. The CDR3 has 11 residues. Between the trimmed V and J ends, which lost 3 bases and 5 bases, there was a span of 3 bases. Germline-derived CDR1 and CDR2 are LGHNA and YNFKEQ. This CDR3 is CASSHGDTQYF. The CDR3 DNA reads TGTGCCAGCAGCCACGGAGATACGCAGTATTTT.

This clone was counted once. The gene calls are TRBV5-1 and TRBJ2-5; perhaps D is TRBD1 or TRBD2 (6 bases each). V dropped 6 bases and J dropped 1 base, with 16 bases sitting between them. The CDR3 totals 15 residues. Germline loops: CDR1 SGHRS, CDR2 YFSETQ. CDR3 sequence: CASNYFGGPQETQYF. Here the CDR3 DNA reads TGCGCCAGCAATTACTTCGGGGGCCCCCAAGAGACCCAGTACTTC.

V gene TRBV30 combines with J gene TRBJ2-3; D is perhaps TRBD2 (6 bases). This CDR3 spans 14 amino acids. Deletions cut 1 base from V and 2 bases from J, with 10 bases between. The germline V gene encodes CDR1 GTSNPN and CDR2 SVGIG (reference sequence). CDR3 in DNA: TGTGCCTGGAGTGACGGGAGACACACAGATACGCAGTATTTT. It translates to CAWSDGRHTDTQYF.

This clone was observed a handful of times. V is TRBV5-1 and J is TRBJ2-2; D possibly corresponds to TRBD2 (6 bases). The CDR3 is 16 residues long. V lost 3 bases and J lost 6, with 18 bases in between. The germline V gene has CDR1 SGHRS and CDR2 YFSETQ. The CDR3 coding sequence is TGCGCCAGCAGCTCGGACGTTAGCGGAGGGCCCGGGGAGCTGTTTTTT. It specifies CASSSDVSGGPGELFF.

The J gene is TRBJ1-5, the V gene TRBV6-1; 7 bases align to TRBD1. This CDR3 has 16 amino acids. With 4 bases clipped from V and 1 base from J, the junction kept 7 bases outside the gene matches. Germline loops: CDR1 MNHNS, CDR2 SASEGT. In DNA form, the CDR3 reads TGTGCCAGCAGTGGATACAGGGGATGGAGCAATCAGCCCCAGCATTTT. It translates to CASSGYRGWSNQPQHF.

Details on this clone: The junction does not match germline at one end; this may be a read error. CDR3 DNA: TGTGCCAGCTCAGGTCAGCGCTCCGACGAGCAGTACTTC. It codes for CASSGQRSDEQYF. This chain uses TRBV18 with TRBJ2-7; no definite D call. The CDR3 spans 13 residues. Germline CDR1 reads KGHSH; CDR2 reads LQKENI.

V and J are TRBV4-1 and TRBJ1-3; D not certain. Germline V gives CDR1 MGHRA, CDR2 YSYEKL. The CDR3 length is 15 residues. The germline V and J ends were trimmed by 2 bases and 1 base, with 9 bases remaining between them. The CDR3 DNA follows: TGCGCCAGCAGCCAAAACCCCGGGTCTGGAAACACCATATATTTT. Residues: CASSQNPGSGNTIYF.

The chain uses TRBV30 and TRBJ1-2, with D possibly being TRBD1 (5 bases). The CDR3 spans 14 residues. CDR1 is GTSNPN and CDR2 is SVGIG in the germline V gene (reference sequence). V gave up 0 bases and J gave up 4 bases, with 12 bases separating them. The CDR3 loop reads CAWSVPGVFYGYTF. For the CDR3, the DNA is TGTGCCTGGAGTGTACCGGGGGTTTTCTATGGCTACACCTTC.

The chain joins TRBV4-2 to TRBJ2-1; TRBD2 agrees at 7 bases. CDR1 is LGHNA, CDR2 YNFKEQ, per germline. This CDR3 has 13 amino acids. J was trimmed by 12 bases and V by 4 bases; bases with no gene match: 9. CDR3 amino acids: CASSRERGDWQFF. CDR3 nucleotides: TGTGCCAGCAGCCGGGAACGGGGGGACTGGCAGTTCTTC.

CDR3 sequence: CASSLRAGDEQYF. For the CDR3, the DNA is TGCGCCAGCAGCCTCCGAGCTGGGGACGAGCAGTACTTC. V gene TRBV5-1 combines with J gene TRBJ2-7, with D unclear. The CDR3 totals 13 residues. Trimming left V 4 bases short and J 5 bases short, with 13 bases between. The germline gives CDR1 SGHRS, CDR2 YFSETQ.